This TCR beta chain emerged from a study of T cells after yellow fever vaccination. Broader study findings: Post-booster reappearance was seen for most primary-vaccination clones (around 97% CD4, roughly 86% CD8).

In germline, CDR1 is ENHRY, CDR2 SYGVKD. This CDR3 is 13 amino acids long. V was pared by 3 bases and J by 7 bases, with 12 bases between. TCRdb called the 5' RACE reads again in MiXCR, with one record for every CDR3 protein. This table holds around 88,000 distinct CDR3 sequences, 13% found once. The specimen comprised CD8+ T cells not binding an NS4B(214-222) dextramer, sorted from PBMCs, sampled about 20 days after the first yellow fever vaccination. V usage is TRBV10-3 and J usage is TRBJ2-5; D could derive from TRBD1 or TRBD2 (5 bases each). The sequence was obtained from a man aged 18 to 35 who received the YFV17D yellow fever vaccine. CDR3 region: CAISDFFGGTQYF. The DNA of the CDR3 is TGTGCCATCAGTGATTTTTTTGGGGGGACCCAGTACTTC.